A selection of T cell receptor beta chains follows, all from one sample in a study of memory CD4+ T cells and cytomegalovirus serostatus. Only in-frame clones appear in the TCRdb table, and some are missing; sequencing was by immunoSEQ multiplex PCR. The table has tens of thousands of clones, roughly 78% seen once; the top ten hold under 0.9%. Specimen: memory CD4+ T cells from blood. The receptors come from an adult in good health and CMV-seronegative. Both conserved end residues are part of each CDR3. The order of the fields is clone size, V gene, J gene, D gene, CDR3 protein, CDR3 DNA. D genes are given only for firm matches. Clone sizes are given selectively: once, few, many, or a class where the clone is expanded.

NA,TRBV11-2,TRBJ2-5,NA,CASSPLWLKTQYF,TGTGCCAGCAGCCCCCTTTGGTTGAAGACCCAGTACTTC
NA,TRBV4-2,TRBJ2-3,NA,CASSQDPWTETDTQYF,TGTGCCAGCAGCCAAGACCCTTGGACAGAGACAGATACGCAGTATTTT
NA,TRBV7-2,TRBJ2-7,TRBD1,CASSPGTGAIYEQYF,TGTGCCAGCAGCCCCGGGACAGGGGCAATTTACGAGCAGTACTTC
NA,TRBV10-2,TRBJ2-5,NA,CASSILETQYF,TGCGCCAGCAGCATACTTGAGACCCAGTACTTC
NA,TRBV4-2,TRBJ2-1,TRBD2,CASSPGLGNEQFF,TGTGCCAGCAGCCCGGGACTAGGGAATGAGCAGTTCTTC
NA,TRBV21-1,TRBJ2-7,NA,CASSKYGSPGDEQYF,TGTGCCAGCAGCAAATATGGCAGTCCAGGAGACGAGCAGTACTTC
NA,TRBV6-5,TRBJ1-2,TRBD1,CASSWTGTANYGYTF,TGTGCCAGCAGTTGGACCGGGACAGCTAACTATGGCTACACCTTC
NA,TRBV7-2,TRBJ1-3,NA,CASSLAGLGGNTIYF,TGTGCCAGCAGCTTAGCGGGTTTGGGGGGAAACACCATATATTTT
once,TRBV27,TRBJ1-5,NA,CASRNRGGSGNQPQHF,TGTGCCAGCAGGAATCGGGGGGGGTCGGGCAATCAGCCCCAGCATTTT
NA,TRBV7-2,TRBJ2-3,TRBD2,CASSWGGVNTQYF,TGTGCCAGCAGCTGGGGGGGGGTCAATACGCAGTATTTT
once,TRBV4-2,TRBJ2-7,TRBD2,CASSQDGGGAYEQYF,TGTGCCAGCAGCCAAGACGGGGGGGGAGCCTACGAGCAGTACTTC
NA,TRBV30,TRBJ2-2,NA,CAWIRGAGELFF,TGTGCCTGGATAAGGGGGGCCGGGGAGCTGTTTTTT
NA,TRBV11-2,TRBJ1-2,NA,CASSLAGGNYGYTF,TGTGCCAGCAGCTTAGCGGGAGGGAACTATGGCTACACCTTC
NA,TRBV5-1,TRBJ2-7,TRBD1,CASGGYRGEQYF,TGCGCCAGCGGGGGTTACAGGGGCGAGCAGTACTTC
NA,TRBV6-1,TRBJ2-5,NA,CASSAGMRKETQYF,TGTGCCAGCAGTGCAGGGATGAGGAAGGAGACCCAGTACTTC
NA,TRBV5-1,TRBJ2-3,NA,CASSLDSTDTQYF,TGCGCCAGCAGCTTGGACTCCACAGATACGCAGTATTTT